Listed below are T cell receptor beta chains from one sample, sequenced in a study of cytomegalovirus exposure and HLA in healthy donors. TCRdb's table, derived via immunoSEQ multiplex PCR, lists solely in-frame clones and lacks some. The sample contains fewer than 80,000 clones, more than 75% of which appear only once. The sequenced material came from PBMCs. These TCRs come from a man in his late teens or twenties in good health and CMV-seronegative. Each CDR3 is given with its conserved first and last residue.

CDR3 protein: CASSLGFGGDQPQHF
J gene: TRBJ1-5
V gene: TRBV7-9

CDR3 protein: CASSQAIAGLETQYF
J gene: TRBJ2-5
V gene: TRBV4-3

CDR3 protein: CSARQIYEQYF
J gene: TRBJ2-7
V gene: TRBV20-1

CDR3 protein: CASSVGGGGLTDTQYF
J gene: TRBJ2-3
V gene: TRBV9

CDR3 protein: CASNRGTKGGYSNQPQHF
J gene: TRBJ1-5
V gene: TRBV21-1

CDR3 protein: CSVEGGEGSDQPQHF
J gene: TRBJ1-5
V gene: TRBV29-1

CDR3 protein: CASSFGQGTDTQYF
J gene: TRBJ2-3
V gene: TRBV11-3

CDR3 protein: CASSQDTGGSGNEQFF
J gene: TRBJ2-1
V gene: TRBV4-3

CDR3 protein: CASRQLSGDTIYF
J gene: TRBJ1-3
V gene: TRBV2

CDR3 protein: CASSPQQGSTGELFF
J gene: TRBJ2-2
V gene: TRBV10-3

CDR3 protein: CSVGRNDRNTIYF
J gene: TRBJ1-3
V gene: TRBV29-1

CDR3 protein: CASSRGGQETQYF
J gene: TRBJ2-5
V gene: TRBV11-1

CDR3 protein: CASSEQGGHYGYTF
J gene: TRBJ1-2
V gene: TRBV5-1

CDR3 protein: CAWSPTYPGVGTGELFF
J gene: TRBJ2-2
V gene: TRBV30

CDR3 protein: CASSDLQETQYF
J gene: TRBJ2-5
V gene: TRBV9

CDR3 protein: CASEDISGSPLHF
J gene: TRBJ1-6
V gene: TRBV19

CDR3 protein: CASSPHTPPGDTEAFF
J gene: TRBJ1-1
V gene: TRBV7-8

CDR3 protein: CASSQDYGTGNYGYTF
J gene: TRBJ1-2
V gene: TRBV4-2

CDR3 protein: CASSHGSGGHKKLFF
J gene: TRBJ1-4
V gene: TRBV28

CDR3 protein: CAISPSGRQGMNTGELFF
J gene: TRBJ2-2
V gene: TRBV10-3

CDR3 protein: CASSWTQLDTQYF
J gene: TRBJ2-3
V gene: TRBV11-1

CDR3 protein: CASSQLTSGGTDTQYF
J gene: TRBJ2-3
V gene: TRBV14

CDR3 protein: CASSLRLAGGTDTQYF
J gene: TRBJ2-3
V gene: TRBV5-1

CDR3 protein: CASSFKPGSEAFF
J gene: TRBJ1-1
V gene: TRBV5-1

CDR3 protein: CASRLPPPHEQYF
J gene: TRBJ2-7
V gene: TRBV28

CDR3 protein: CASRQQGANSPLHF
J gene: TRBJ1-6
V gene: TRBV28

CDR3 protein: CASSQQMMNTEAFF
J gene: TRBJ1-1
V gene: TRBV6-5

CDR3 protein: CASSQDEGLLSYNEQFF
J gene: TRBJ2-1
V gene: TRBV14

CDR3 protein: CASSLGQGSYNEQFF
J gene: TRBJ2-1
V gene: TRBV11-2

CDR3 protein: CASSPGTGGQYF
J gene: TRBJ2-7
V gene: TRBV19

CDR3 protein: CASSLDQFTGTLSSYNEQFF
J gene: TRBJ2-1
V gene: TRBV5-1

CDR3 protein: CASSYPISSTDTQYF
J gene: TRBJ2-3
V gene: TRBV5-5

CDR3 protein: CASTVNRGFSSYEQYF
J gene: TRBJ2-7
V gene: TRBV21-1

CDR3 protein: CASSRLVEANEQYF
J gene: TRBJ2-7
V gene: TRBV6-5

CDR3 protein: CASSEMLAGEHRETQYF
J gene: TRBJ2-5
V gene: TRBV6-1

CDR3 protein: CASSLGLPAGNTIYF
J gene: TRBJ1-3
V gene: TRBV5-1

CDR3 protein: CASSLPTSGGMETQYF
J gene: TRBJ2-3
V gene: TRBV28

CDR3 protein: CSALGTSGSTDTQYF
J gene: TRBJ2-3
V gene: TRBV29-1

CDR3 protein: CASSQVGSSGVLYNEQFF
J gene: TRBJ2-1
V gene: TRBV4-3

CDR3 protein: CASSPRQVSGNTIYF
J gene: TRBJ1-3
V gene: TRBV9

CDR3 protein: CASSPLGETEAFF
J gene: TRBJ1-1
V gene: TRBV5-4

CDR3 protein: CASSPLGTGISEQYF
J gene: TRBJ2-7
V gene: TRBV14

CDR3 protein: CASSPRDRGRTNEKLFF
J gene: TRBJ1-4
V gene: TRBV18

CDR3 protein: CAILASTGSVEQYF
J gene: TRBJ2-7
V gene: TRBV10-2

CDR3 protein: CATSRGGQGSYTF
J gene: TRBJ1-2
V gene: TRBV15

CDR3 protein: CASSVGGQGGSTNEKLFF
J gene: TRBJ1-4
V gene: TRBV9

CDR3 protein: CSVGQGGSNQPQHF
J gene: TRBJ1-5
V gene: TRBV29-1

CDR3 protein: CASSLKAGEETQYF
J gene: TRBJ2-5
V gene: TRBV5-4

CDR3 protein: CASSLGREGCTF
J gene: TRBJ1-2
V gene: TRBV28

CDR3 protein: CASSQTSGSTDTQYF
J gene: TRBJ2-3
V gene: TRBV4-2

CDR3 protein: CASSLVVGTGWHGYTF
J gene: TRBJ1-2
V gene: TRBV5-6

CDR3 protein: CASSRGYEQYF
J gene: TRBJ2-7
V gene: TRBV10-2

CDR3 protein: CASSLDQGGYGYTF
J gene: TRBJ1-2
V gene: TRBV5-1